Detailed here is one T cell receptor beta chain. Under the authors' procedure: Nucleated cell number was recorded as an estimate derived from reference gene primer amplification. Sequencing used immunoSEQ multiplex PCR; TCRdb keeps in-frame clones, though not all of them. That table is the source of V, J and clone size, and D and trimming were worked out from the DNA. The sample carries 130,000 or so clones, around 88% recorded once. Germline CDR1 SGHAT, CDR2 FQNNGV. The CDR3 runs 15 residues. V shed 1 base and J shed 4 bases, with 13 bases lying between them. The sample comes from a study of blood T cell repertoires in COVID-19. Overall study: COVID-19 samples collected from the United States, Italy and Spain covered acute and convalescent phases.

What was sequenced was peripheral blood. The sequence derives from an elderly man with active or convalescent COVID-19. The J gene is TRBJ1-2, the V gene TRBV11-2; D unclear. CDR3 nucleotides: TGTGCCAGCAGCTTAGTTTTGGAGTCGGGCTATGGCTACACCTTC. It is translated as CASSLVLESGYGYTF.